This paragraph reports one T cell receptor (beta chain). The antigen is unknown. The germline V gene encodes CDR1 ENHRY and CDR2 SYGVKD. This CDR3 is 15 amino acids long. V was pared by 6 bases and J by 0 bases, with 12 bases between. Documented treatment: around 19 received Ad26.COV2.S at low or high dose, single or two shots; about 5 received placebo; per-sample allocation not given. All samples were drawn on day 63, counting from the first vaccine or placebo injection. The sample originates from a study of Ad26.COV2.S vaccination and SARS-CoV-2 variants. Study overall: Intramuscular Ad26.COV2.S at 5x10^10 or 1x10^11 viral particles.

Study-level points and caveats: While placebo recipients had lower spike-specific TCR breadth, vaccine recipients had more.

Sequencing was performed with immunoSEQ multiplex PCR; in TCRdb, only in-frame clones are kept and a portion is missing. The data show a few hundred thousand clones, with roughly four fifths seen just once and about 8% held by the top ten. The sequence was collected from a person aged 18 to 59 who received the Ad26.COV2.S COVID-19 vaccine or a placebo. The chain couples TRBV10-3 to TRBJ1-3; perhaps TRBD1 as D (6 bases). This specimen consisted of peripheral blood, obtained in a trial of Ad26.COV2.S vaccine versus placebo. The CDR3 nucleotides read TGTGCCATCAGCCCGACAGGAAACTCTGGAAACACCATATATTTT. It encodes CAISPTGNSGNTIYF.